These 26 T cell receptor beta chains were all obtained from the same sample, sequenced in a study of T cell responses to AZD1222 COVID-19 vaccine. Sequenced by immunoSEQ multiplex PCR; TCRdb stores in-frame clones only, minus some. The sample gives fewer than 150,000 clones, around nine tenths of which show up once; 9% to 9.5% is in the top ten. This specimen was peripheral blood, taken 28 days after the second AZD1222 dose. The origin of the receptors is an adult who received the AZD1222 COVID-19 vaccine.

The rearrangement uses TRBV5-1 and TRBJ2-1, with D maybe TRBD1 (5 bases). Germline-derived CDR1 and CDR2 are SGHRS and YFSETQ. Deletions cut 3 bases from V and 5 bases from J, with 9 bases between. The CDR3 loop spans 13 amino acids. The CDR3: CASSSTDDNEQFF. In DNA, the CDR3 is TGCGCCAGCAGCTCGACAGACGACAATGAGCAGTTCTTC.

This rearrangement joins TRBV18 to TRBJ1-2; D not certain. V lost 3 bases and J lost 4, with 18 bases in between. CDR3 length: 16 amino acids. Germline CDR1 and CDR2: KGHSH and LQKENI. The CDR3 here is CASSPLQPVRSYGYTF. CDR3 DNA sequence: TGTGCCAGCTCACCCCTTCAACCCGTAAGGAGCTATGGCTACACCTTC.

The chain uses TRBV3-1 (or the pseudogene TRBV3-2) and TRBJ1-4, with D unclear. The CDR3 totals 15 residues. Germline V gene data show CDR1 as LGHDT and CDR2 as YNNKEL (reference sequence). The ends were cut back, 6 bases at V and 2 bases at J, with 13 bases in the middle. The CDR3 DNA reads TGTGCCAGCAGTCAATCTGATAGGACTAATGAAAAACTGTTTTTT. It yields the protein CASSQSDRTNEKLFF.

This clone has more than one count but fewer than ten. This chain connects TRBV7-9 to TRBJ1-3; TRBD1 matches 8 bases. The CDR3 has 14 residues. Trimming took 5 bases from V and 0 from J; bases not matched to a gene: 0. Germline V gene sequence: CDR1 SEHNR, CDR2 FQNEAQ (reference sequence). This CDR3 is CASSQGASGNTIYF. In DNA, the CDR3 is TGTGCCAGCAGCCAGGGGGCCTCTGGAAACACCATATATTTT.

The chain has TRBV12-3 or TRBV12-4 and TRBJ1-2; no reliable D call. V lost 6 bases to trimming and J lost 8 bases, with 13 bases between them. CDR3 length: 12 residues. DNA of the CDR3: TGTGCCAGCAGGACGGCCAGAATAGGCTACACCTTC. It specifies CASRTARIGYTF.

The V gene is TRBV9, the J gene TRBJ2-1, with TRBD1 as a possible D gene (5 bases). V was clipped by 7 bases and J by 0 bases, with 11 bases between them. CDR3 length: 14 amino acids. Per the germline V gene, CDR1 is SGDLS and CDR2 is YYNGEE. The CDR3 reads CASGAGNSYNEQFF. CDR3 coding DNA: TGTGCCAGCGGCGCAGGGAACTCCTACAATGAGCAGTTCTTC.

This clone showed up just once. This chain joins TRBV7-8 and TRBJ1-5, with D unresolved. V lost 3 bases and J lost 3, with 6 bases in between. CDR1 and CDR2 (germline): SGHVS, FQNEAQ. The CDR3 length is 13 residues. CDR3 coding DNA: TGTGCCAGCAGCTTCAGTAACAATCAGCCCCAGCATTTT. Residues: CASSFSNNQPQHF.

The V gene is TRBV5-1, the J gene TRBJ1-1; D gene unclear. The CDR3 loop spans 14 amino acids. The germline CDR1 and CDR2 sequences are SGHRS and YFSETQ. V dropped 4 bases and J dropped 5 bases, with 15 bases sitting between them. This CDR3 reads CASSPEGRKTEAFF. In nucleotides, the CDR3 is TGCGCCAGCAGCCCGGAAGGAAGGAAGACTGAAGCTTTCTTT.

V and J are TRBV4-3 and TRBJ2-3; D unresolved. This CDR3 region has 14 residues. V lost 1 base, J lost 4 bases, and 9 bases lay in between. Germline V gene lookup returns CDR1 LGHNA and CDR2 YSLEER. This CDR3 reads CASSQGTIADTQYF. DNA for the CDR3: TGCGCCAGCAGCCAAGGGACGATCGCAGATACGCAGTATTTT.

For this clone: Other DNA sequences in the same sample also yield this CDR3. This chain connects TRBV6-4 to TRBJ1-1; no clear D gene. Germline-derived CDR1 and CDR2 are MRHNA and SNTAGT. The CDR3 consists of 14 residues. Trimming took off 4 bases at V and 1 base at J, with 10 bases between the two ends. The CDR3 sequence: CASSASPGNTEAFF. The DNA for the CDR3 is TGTGCCAGCAGTGCCTCCCCAGGGAACACTGAAGCTTTCTTT.

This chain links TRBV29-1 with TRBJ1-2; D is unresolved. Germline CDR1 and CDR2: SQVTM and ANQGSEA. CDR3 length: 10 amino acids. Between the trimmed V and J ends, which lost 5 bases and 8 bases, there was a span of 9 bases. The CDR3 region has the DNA TGCAGCGTTAGGACGGACGGCTACACCTTC. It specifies CSVRTDGYTF.

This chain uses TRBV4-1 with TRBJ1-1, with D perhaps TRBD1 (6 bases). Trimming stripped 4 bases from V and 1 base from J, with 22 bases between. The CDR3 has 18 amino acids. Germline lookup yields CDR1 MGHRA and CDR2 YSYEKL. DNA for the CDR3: TGCGCCAGCAGCCGCGGTGAGGCGGGGCTAGGGGGGAACACTGAAGCTTTCTTT. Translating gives CASSRGEAGLGGNTEAFF.

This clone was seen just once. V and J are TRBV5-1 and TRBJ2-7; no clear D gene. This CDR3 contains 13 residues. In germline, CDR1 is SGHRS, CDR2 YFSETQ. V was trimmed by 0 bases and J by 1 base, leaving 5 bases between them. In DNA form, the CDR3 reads TGCGCCAGCAGCTTGGACGGTTCCTACGAGCAGTACGTC. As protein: CASSLDGSYEQYV.

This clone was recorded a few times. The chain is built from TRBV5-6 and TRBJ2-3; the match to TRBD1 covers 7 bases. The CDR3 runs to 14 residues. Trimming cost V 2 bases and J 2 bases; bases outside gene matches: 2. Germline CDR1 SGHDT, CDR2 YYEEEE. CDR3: CASSLGGHTDTQYF. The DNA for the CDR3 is TGTGCCAGCAGCTTAGGGGGCCACACAGATACGCAGTATTTT.

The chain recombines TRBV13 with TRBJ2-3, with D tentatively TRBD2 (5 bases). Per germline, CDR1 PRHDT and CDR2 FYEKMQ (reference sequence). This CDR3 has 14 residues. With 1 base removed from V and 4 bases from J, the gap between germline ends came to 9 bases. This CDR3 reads CASSLAGIPDTQYF. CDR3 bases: TGTGCCAGCAGCTTAGCGGGAATTCCAGATACGCAGTATTTT.

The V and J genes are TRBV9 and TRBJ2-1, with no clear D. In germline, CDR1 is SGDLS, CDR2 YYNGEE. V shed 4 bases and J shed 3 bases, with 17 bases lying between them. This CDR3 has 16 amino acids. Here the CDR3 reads CASSPPGRDFYNEQFF. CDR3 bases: TGTGCCAGCAGCCCCCCGGGTAGAGACTTCTACAATGAGCAGTTCTTC.

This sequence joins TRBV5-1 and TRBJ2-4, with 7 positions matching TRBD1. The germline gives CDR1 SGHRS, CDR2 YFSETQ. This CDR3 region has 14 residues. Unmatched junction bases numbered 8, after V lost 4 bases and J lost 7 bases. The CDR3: CASSARTGGNIQYF. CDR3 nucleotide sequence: TGCGCCAGCAGCGCGCGGACAGGCGGGAACATTCAGTACTTC.

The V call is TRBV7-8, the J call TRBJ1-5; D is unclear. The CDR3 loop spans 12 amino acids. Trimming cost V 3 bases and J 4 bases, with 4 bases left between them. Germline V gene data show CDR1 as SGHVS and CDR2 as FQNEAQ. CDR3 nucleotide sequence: TGTGCCAGCAGCTTCACTAATCAGCCCCAGCATTTT. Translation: CASSFTNQPQHF.

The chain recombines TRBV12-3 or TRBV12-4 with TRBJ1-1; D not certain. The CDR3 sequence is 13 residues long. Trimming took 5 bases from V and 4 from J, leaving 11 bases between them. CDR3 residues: CASSPPTTTEAFF. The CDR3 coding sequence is TGTGCCAGCAGTCCCCCGACCACCACTGAAGCTTTCTTT.

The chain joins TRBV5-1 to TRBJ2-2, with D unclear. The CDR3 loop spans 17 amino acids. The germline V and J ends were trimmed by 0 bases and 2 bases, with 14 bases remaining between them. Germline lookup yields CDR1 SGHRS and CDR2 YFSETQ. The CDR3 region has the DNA TGCGCCAGCAGCTTGGCCGTTGGGGTCCTCAACACCGGGGAGCTGTTTTTT. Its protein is CASSLAVGVLNTGELFF.

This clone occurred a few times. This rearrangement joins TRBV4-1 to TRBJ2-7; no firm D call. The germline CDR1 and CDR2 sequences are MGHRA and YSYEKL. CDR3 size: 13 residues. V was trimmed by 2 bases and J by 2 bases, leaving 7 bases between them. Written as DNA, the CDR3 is TGCGCCAGCAGCCAACAGGCGGCCTACGAGCAGTACTTC. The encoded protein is CASSQQAAYEQYF.

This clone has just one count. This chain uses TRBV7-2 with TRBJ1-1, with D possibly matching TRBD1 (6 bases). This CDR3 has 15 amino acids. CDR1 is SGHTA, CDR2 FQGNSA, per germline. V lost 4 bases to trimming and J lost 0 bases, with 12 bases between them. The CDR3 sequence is CASSSAGGMNTEAFF. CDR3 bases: TGTGCCAGCAGCTCCGCCGGGGGCATGAACACTGAAGCTTTCTTT.

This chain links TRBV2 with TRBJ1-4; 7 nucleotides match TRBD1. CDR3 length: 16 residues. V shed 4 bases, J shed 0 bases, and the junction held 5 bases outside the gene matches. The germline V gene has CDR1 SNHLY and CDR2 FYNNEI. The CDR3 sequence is CASSVEQGTTNEKLFF. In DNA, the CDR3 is TGTGCCAGCAGTGTCGAACAGGGGACAACTAATGAAAAACTGTTTTTT.

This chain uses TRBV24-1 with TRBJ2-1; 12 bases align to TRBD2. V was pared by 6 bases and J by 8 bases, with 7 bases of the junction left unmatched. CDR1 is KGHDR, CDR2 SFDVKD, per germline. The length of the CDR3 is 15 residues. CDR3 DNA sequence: TGTGCCACCAGTACCACTAGCGGGAGGTACCATGAGCAGTTCTTC. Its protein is CATSTTSGRYHEQFF.

The CDR3 DNA reads TGTGCCAGCAGCTTACAGTCGGCCGCGGGGGAACAGGCCAACTATGGCTACACCTTC. This codes for CASSLQSAAGEQANYGYTF. The genes are TRBV7-9 and TRBJ1-2, with a weak D call TRBD1 (5 bases). The CDR3 has 19 amino acids. The V and J ends lost 2 bases and 2 bases respectively, with 24 bases between them. CDR1 and CDR2 (germline): SEHNR, FQNEAQ (reference sequence).

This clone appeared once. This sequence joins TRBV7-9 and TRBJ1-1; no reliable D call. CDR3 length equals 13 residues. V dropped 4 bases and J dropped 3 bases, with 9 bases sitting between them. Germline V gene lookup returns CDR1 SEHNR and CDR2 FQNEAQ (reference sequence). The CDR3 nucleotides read TGTGCCAGCAGCTCCCCTGGGGACACTGAAGCTTTCTTT. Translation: CASSSPGDTEAFF.